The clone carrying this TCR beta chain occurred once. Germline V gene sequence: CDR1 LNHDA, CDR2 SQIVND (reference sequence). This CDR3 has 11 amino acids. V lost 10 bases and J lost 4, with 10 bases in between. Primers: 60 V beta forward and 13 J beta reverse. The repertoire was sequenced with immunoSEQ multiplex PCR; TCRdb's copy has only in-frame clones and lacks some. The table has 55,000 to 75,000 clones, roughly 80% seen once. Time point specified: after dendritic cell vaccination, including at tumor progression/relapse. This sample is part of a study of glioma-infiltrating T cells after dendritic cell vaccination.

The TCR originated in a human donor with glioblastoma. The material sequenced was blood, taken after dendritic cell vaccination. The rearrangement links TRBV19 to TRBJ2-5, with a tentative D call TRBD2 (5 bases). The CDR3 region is CATVEGETQYF. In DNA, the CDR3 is TGTGCCACCGTAGAGGGAGAGACCCAGTACTTC.